This T cell receptor (beta chain) was sequenced in a study of T cells in Graves' hyperthyroidism and ophthalmopathy. A patient was excluded if there was uncontrolled infection, other autoimmune disease, pregnancy or lactation. Germline loops: CDR1 SEHNR, CDR2 FQNEAQ (reference sequence). After removal of 1 base from V and 6 bases from J, the junction contained 0 bases not matched to a gene. The CDR3 has 14 residues. TCR beta CDR3 sequences were amplified from RNA transcripts. Initially, a first-round RT-PCR of the TCR CDR3 employed the HTBI primer set. TCRdb redid the calling of the multiplex PCR reads with MiXCR, one entry per CDR3 protein. The table has roughly 400,000 distinct CDR3 sequences, over 13% seen once.

Sequencing used blood. The clonotype comes from a man over 45 with Graves' ophthalmopathy. The chain carries TRBV7-9 and TRBJ2-4; 10 bases line up with TRBD2. For the CDR3, the DNA is TGTGCCAGCAGCTTAGGGACTAGCGGAAACATTCAGTACTTC. Translated, it gives CASSLGTSGNIQYF.